The rows below give T cell receptor beta chains drawn from one sample of a study of blood T cell repertoires in COVID-19. Only in-frame clones appear in the TCRdb table, and some are missing; sequencing was by immunoSEQ multiplex PCR. The sample gives about 190,000 clones, around four fifths of which show up once; 20% is in the top ten. Sequencing was carried out using peripheral blood. Receptor source: a human donor in a cohort sampled during active COVID-19. Each CDR3 is given with its conserved first and last residue. The D gene is left open where the match is weak. Clone size is given for some rows only: seen once, a few or many times, or a class if the clone is expanded.

V gene: TRBV9; D gene: NA; clone size: once; J gene: TRBJ2-6; CDR3 DNA: TGTGCCAGCAGCGCCTACTCTGGGGCCAACGTCCTGACTTTC; CDR3 protein: CASSAYSGANVLTF
V gene: TRBV2; D gene: NA; clone size: NA; J gene: TRBJ2-7; CDR3 DNA: TGTGCCAGCAGTGAATTGCGGGTGGAGGAGCAGTACTTC; CDR3 protein: CASSELRVEEQYF
V gene: TRBV5-1; D gene: NA; clone size: few; J gene: TRBJ2-7; CDR3 DNA: TGCGCCAGCAGCTTGGGACATAACGAGCAGTACTTC; CDR3 protein: CASSLGHNEQYF
V gene: TRBV5-1; D gene: NA; clone size: few; J gene: TRBJ2-3; CDR3 DNA: TGCGCCAGCAGCCCTAACACAGATACGCAGTATTTT; CDR3 protein: CASSPNTDTQYF
V gene: TRBV9; D gene: NA; clone size: NA; J gene: TRBJ2-3; CDR3 DNA: TGTGCCAGCAGCGCTACAAGTACTAATACGCAGTATTTT; CDR3 protein: CASSATSTNTQYF
V gene: TRBV29-1; D gene: NA; clone size: few; J gene: TRBJ2-7; CDR3 DNA: TGCAGCGTTGTATCCAGGGGAAGCTACGAGCAGTACTTC; CDR3 protein: CSVVSRGSYEQYF
V gene: TRBV6-2/TRBV6-3; D gene: NA; clone size: NA; J gene: TRBJ2-7; CDR3 DNA: TGTGCCAGCAGTCTCACTAGTGTCTCCTACGAGCAGTACTTC; CDR3 protein: CASSLTSVSYEQYF
V gene: TRBV7-2; D gene: TRBD1; clone size: NA; J gene: TRBJ1-5; CDR3 DNA: TGTGCCAGCAGCTTCGGGGACAGGGACGAAAATCAGCCCCAGCATTTT; CDR3 protein: CASSFGDRDENQPQHF
V gene: TRBV2; D gene: TRBD1; clone size: NA; J gene: TRBJ1-4; CDR3 DNA: TGTGCCAGCAGGGAACTTGGACAGGGCTATGAAAAACTGTTTTTT; CDR3 protein: CASRELGQGYEKLFF
V gene: TRBV5-8; D gene: TRBD1; clone size: NA; J gene: TRBJ2-2; CDR3 DNA: TGTGCCAGCAGCTCAACAGGGGTCACCGGGGAGCTGTTTTTT; CDR3 protein: CASSSTGVTGELFF
V gene: TRBV2; D gene: NA; clone size: NA; J gene: TRBJ1-5; CDR3 DNA: TGTGCCAGCAGCCGACTAAATCAGCCCCAGCATTTT; CDR3 protein: CASSRLNQPQHF
V gene: TRBV15; D gene: NA; clone size: NA; J gene: TRBJ1-2; CDR3 DNA: TGTGCCACCAGCAGAGCCCTGGAAGGGGTCGGGAGTGGCTACACCTTC; CDR3 protein: CATSRALEGVGSGYTF
V gene: TRBV28; D gene: TRBD1; clone size: once; J gene: TRBJ2-5; CDR3 DNA: TGTGCCAGCAGCGGATCCGGGACAGGAGAAGAGACCCAGTACTTC; CDR3 protein: CASSGSGTGEETQYF
V gene: TRBV5-1; D gene: NA; clone size: once; J gene: TRBJ2-2; CDR3 DNA: TGCGCCAGCAGCTTGGCTTTCGGGGCGAACACCGGGGAGCTGTTTTTT; CDR3 protein: CASSLAFGANTGELFF
V gene: TRBV18; D gene: TRBD2; clone size: NA; J gene: TRBJ2-3; CDR3 DNA: TGTGCCAGCTCACCTGTAGCGGGAGGAACCTTAGCACAAGATACGCAGTATTTT; CDR3 protein: CASSPVAGGTLAQDTQYF
V gene: TRBV3-1/TRBV3-2; D gene: NA; clone size: NA; J gene: TRBJ2-7; CDR3 DNA: TGTGCCAGCAGCCCGACACCCCTCATAGAGCAGTACTTC; CDR3 protein: CASSPTPLIEQYF
V gene: TRBV5-1; D gene: NA; clone size: NA; J gene: TRBJ2-3; CDR3 DNA: TGCGCCAGCAGCTTTACTGATACGCAGTATTTT; CDR3 protein: CASSFTDTQYF
V gene: TRBV6-5; D gene: NA; clone size: NA; J gene: TRBJ1-1; CDR3 DNA: TGTGCCAGCAGTTTCGGGAACACTGAAGCTTTCTTT; CDR3 protein: CASSFGNTEAFF
V gene: TRBV29-1; D gene: NA; clone size: NA; J gene: TRBJ2-5; CDR3 DNA: TGCAGCGTTGCTTATTTTTTGTCTTCCCTTTTCCAAGAGACCCAGTACTTC; CDR3 protein: CSVAYFLSSLFQETQYF
V gene: TRBV6-5; D gene: NA; clone size: NA; J gene: TRBJ1-2; CDR3 DNA: TGTGCCAGCAGTCAACAAGGGACCGCGGGGGGCTACACCTTC; CDR3 protein: CASSQQGTAGGYTF
V gene: TRBV9; D gene: TRBD1; clone size: NA; J gene: TRBJ1-2; CDR3 DNA: TGTGCCAGCAGCGGGTCCGGGACAGACTATGGCTACACCTTC; CDR3 protein: CASSGSGTDYGYTF
V gene: TRBV7-3; D gene: NA; clone size: NA; J gene: TRBJ2-5; CDR3 DNA: TGTGCCAGCAGCTTAGGACTGAGCGAGACCCAGTACTTC; CDR3 protein: CASSLGLSETQYF
V gene: TRBV5-1; D gene: TRBD1; clone size: NA; J gene: TRBJ1-3; CDR3 DNA: TGCGCCAGCAGCTTCGGGACAGGGGCTGGAAACACCATATATTTT; CDR3 protein: CASSFGTGAGNTIYF
V gene: TRBV6-2/TRBV6-3; D gene: NA; clone size: NA; J gene: TRBJ1-5; CDR3 DNA: TGTGCCAGCAGTTACGGCTGGCCCCAGCATTTT; CDR3 protein: CASSYGWPQHF
V gene: TRBV6-2/TRBV6-3; D gene: TRBD1; clone size: NA; J gene: TRBJ1-2; CDR3 DNA: TGTGCCAGCAGTTACATCGGGACAGACTATGGCTACACCTTC; CDR3 protein: CASSYIGTDYGYTF
V gene: TRBV5-5; D gene: NA; clone size: NA; J gene: TRBJ1-3; CDR3 DNA: TGTGCCAGCAGCTTGGAAGCGACTCACTCTGGAAACACCATATATTTT; CDR3 protein: CASSLEATHSGNTIYF
V gene: TRBV18; D gene: NA; clone size: NA; J gene: TRBJ1-2; CDR3 DNA: TGTGCCAGCTCACCACTGCAGTTCTATGGCTACACCTTC; CDR3 protein: CASSPLQFYGYTF
V gene: TRBV6-5; D gene: NA; clone size: NA; J gene: TRBJ2-5; CDR3 DNA: TGTGCCAGCAGAACCCCGGGTGGGGAGACCCAGTACTTC; CDR3 protein: CASRTPGGETQYF
V gene: TRBV7-9; D gene: NA; clone size: NA; J gene: TRBJ1-2; CDR3 DNA: TGTGCCAGCAGGGGGCTCGACTATGGCTACACCTTC; CDR3 protein: CASRGLDYGYTF
V gene: TRBV2; D gene: NA; clone size: NA; J gene: TRBJ2-6; CDR3 DNA: TGTGCCAGCAGTGGCGCCAGGGTGAGAGCTGGGGCCAACGTCCTGACTTTC; CDR3 protein: CASSGARVRAGANVLTF
V gene: TRBV28; D gene: NA; clone size: few; J gene: TRBJ2-7; CDR3 DNA: TGTGCCAGCAAATTAAGGACAGTCTACGAGCAGTACTTC; CDR3 protein: CASKLRTVYEQYF
V gene: TRBV15; D gene: TRBD1; clone size: NA; J gene: TRBJ1-2; CDR3 DNA: TGTGCCACCAGCAGGGACAGGCAGGCCTATGGCTACACCTTC; CDR3 protein: CATSRDRQAYGYTF
V gene: TRBV7-6; D gene: TRBD2; clone size: once; J gene: TRBJ2-1; CDR3 DNA: TGTGCCAGCAGCTTAGAGTCCCTAGCGGGGAGCTGGGGGCAGTTCTTC; CDR3 protein: CASSLESLAGSWGQFF
V gene: TRBV14; D gene: NA; clone size: NA; J gene: TRBJ2-5; CDR3 DNA: TGTGCCAGCAGCCCCTCCCTAGGAGGCCAAGAGACCCAGTACTTC; CDR3 protein: CASSPSLGGQETQYF
V gene: TRBV21-1; D gene: NA; clone size: NA; J gene: TRBJ1-2; CDR3 DNA: TGTGCCAGCAGCCCCCGGGTTCTATTTAGGAACTATGGCTACACCTTC; CDR3 protein: CASSPRVLFRNYGYTF
V gene: TRBV28; D gene: NA; clone size: once; J gene: TRBJ1-1; CDR3 DNA: TGTGCCAGCAGTTTGGCAGGCATAGAGAGTAACACTGAAGCTTTCTTT; CDR3 protein: CASSLAGIESNTEAFF
V gene: TRBV9; D gene: TRBD1; clone size: NA; J gene: TRBJ1-1; CDR3 DNA: TGTGCCAGCAGCCCCTGGACAGGGAAGAACACTGAAGCTTTCTTT; CDR3 protein: CASSPWTGKNTEAFF
V gene: TRBV5-1; D gene: NA; clone size: NA; J gene: TRBJ1-1; CDR3 DNA: TGCGCCAGCAGCTCAGAGACAGTCAACACTGAAGCTTTCTTT; CDR3 protein: CASSSETVNTEAFF
V gene: TRBV4-2; D gene: NA; clone size: NA; J gene: TRBJ2-5; CDR3 DNA: TGTGCCAGCAGCCAAGCCAGGGACATTGGAACCCAGTACTTC; CDR3 protein: CASSQARDIGTQYF
V gene: TRBV6-5; D gene: NA; clone size: NA; J gene: TRBJ1-6; CDR3 DNA: TGTGCCAGCAGGTCGACAGGAGGATCACCCCTCCACTTT; CDR3 protein: CASRSTGGSPLHF
V gene: TRBV6-5; D gene: NA; clone size: NA; J gene: TRBJ1-1; CDR3 DNA: TGTGCCAGCATGCGCAGGACACCCCATGAAGCTTTCTTT; CDR3 protein: CASMRRTPHEAFF